Listed below are T cell receptor beta chains from one sample, sequenced in a study of cytomegalovirus exposure and HLA in healthy donors. Libraries were prepared by immunoSEQ multiplex PCR; TCRdb keeps only in-frame clonotypes and omits some of them. There are about 170,000 clones in the sample; 80% to 90% occur only once, and about 2.7% lies in the top ten. Sequencing was carried out using PBMCs. The receptors originated from a man younger than 45 in good health and CMV-seropositive. Each CDR3 is given with its conserved first and last residue. Each record gives: V gene, clone size, D gene, J gene, CDR3 DNA, CDR3 protein. D genes are given only for firm matches. Clone size appears in some rows only: once, few, many, or a class for an expanded clone.

V gene: TRBV7-9; clone size: NA; D gene: TRBD1; J gene: TRBJ2-2; CDR3 DNA: TGTGCCAGCAGCCGACAGGGGGCTGGGGAGCTGTTTTTT; CDR3 protein: CASSRQGAGELFF
V gene: TRBV2; clone size: NA; D gene: TRBD1; J gene: TRBJ1-2; CDR3 DNA: TGTGCCAGCAGTGAGAGGACAGGAGCTAAGGCTGGCTACACCTTC; CDR3 protein: CASSERTGAKAGYTF
V gene: TRBV12-2; clone size: NA; D gene: NA; J gene: TRBJ1-4; CDR3 DNA: TGTGCAAGTCGGGTAGGGAGTCAGGGGCCTAATGAAAAACTGTTTTTT; CDR3 protein: CASRVGSQGPNEKLFF
V gene: TRBV7-9; clone size: NA; D gene: TRBD1; J gene: TRBJ1-2; CDR3 DNA: TGTGCCAGCAGCTTCGCGCCGACAGGGCTCTATGGCTACACCTTC; CDR3 protein: CASSFAPTGLYGYTF
V gene: TRBV19; clone size: many; D gene: NA; J gene: TRBJ1-1; CDR3 DNA: TGTGCCAGTAATCGACAGCCGAACACTGAAGCTTTCTTT; CDR3 protein: CASNRQPNTEAFF
V gene: TRBV13; clone size: NA; D gene: NA; J gene: TRBJ2-3; CDR3 DNA: TGTGCCAGCAGCTTTGGGTCGGAGGTCGCCAGCACAGATACGCAGTATTTT; CDR3 protein: CASSFGSEVASTDTQYF
V gene: TRBV2; clone size: NA; D gene: NA; J gene: TRBJ2-1; CDR3 DNA: TGTGCCAGCCTCTACAATGAGCAGTTCTTC; CDR3 protein: CASLYNEQFF
V gene: TRBV10-1; clone size: NA; D gene: TRBD2; J gene: TRBJ2-3; CDR3 DNA: TGCGCCAGCAGTGGAGGGACTAGCGGGAGAAGCACAGATACGCAGTATTTT; CDR3 protein: CASSGGTSGRSTDTQYF
V gene: TRBV19; clone size: NA; D gene: NA; J gene: TRBJ2-5; CDR3 DNA: TGTGCCAGTAGTATGGGGAGAGAGACCCAGTACTTC; CDR3 protein: CASSMGRETQYF
V gene: TRBV19; clone size: NA; D gene: NA; J gene: TRBJ2-2; CDR3 DNA: TGTGCCAGTAGTCCCCCCGGGACACCGAGAACCGGGGAGCTGTTTTTT; CDR3 protein: CASSPPGTPRTGELFF
V gene: TRBV5-8; clone size: NA; D gene: TRBD2; J gene: TRBJ2-2; CDR3 DNA: TGTGCCAGCAGCTTGGGGCTAGCGGCGAACACCGGGGAGCTGTTTTTT; CDR3 protein: CASSLGLAANTGELFF
V gene: TRBV7-9; clone size: NA; D gene: TRBD2; J gene: TRBJ2-1; CDR3 DNA: TGTGCCAGCAGCTATGGACTAGCGCTCAATGAGCAGTTCTTC; CDR3 protein: CASSYGLALNEQFF
V gene: TRBV5-6; clone size: NA; D gene: NA; J gene: TRBJ1-4; CDR3 DNA: TGTGCCAGCAGCCAAATCGGGTATAATGAAAAACTGTTTTTT; CDR3 protein: CASSQIGYNEKLFF
V gene: TRBV4-3; clone size: NA; D gene: TRBD2; J gene: TRBJ2-7; CDR3 DNA: TGCGCCAGCAGCCCTGGGCTAGCGGGAGTTTCTGACGAGCAGTACTTC; CDR3 protein: CASSPGLAGVSDEQYF
V gene: TRBV4-1; clone size: NA; D gene: TRBD2; J gene: TRBJ2-2; CDR3 DNA: TGCGCCAGCAGCTCCCTCGGACTAGCGGGGAGATCGCCCGGGGAGCTGTTTTTT; CDR3 protein: CASSSLGLAGRSPGELFF
V gene: TRBV30; clone size: NA; D gene: NA; J gene: TRBJ1-4; CDR3 DNA: TGTGCCTGGATCTTGGGGGGAGAGTCTCGGGCTTTGTGTGAAAAACTGTTTTTT; CDR3 protein: CAWILGGESRALCEKLFF
V gene: TRBV10-3; clone size: few; D gene: TRBD1; J gene: TRBJ2-1; CDR3 DNA: TGTGCCATCAGACCGGGACAGGGTTGGATTTATGAGCAGTTCTTC; CDR3 protein: CAIRPGQGWIYEQFF
V gene: TRBV7-7; clone size: NA; D gene: NA; J gene: TRBJ2-7; CDR3 DNA: TGTGCTAGCAGCTTATTCCAGGGGAAGAACTACGAGCAGTACTTC; CDR3 protein: CASSLFQGKNYEQYF
V gene: TRBV29-1; clone size: once; D gene: TRBD1; J gene: TRBJ2-5; CDR3 DNA: TGCAGCGGGGGACAGCGTCAGGGGGAGACCCAGTACTTC; CDR3 protein: CSGGQRQGETQYF
V gene: TRBV20-1; clone size: NA; D gene: TRBD1; J gene: TRBJ1-2; CDR3 DNA: TGCAGTGCTATAAACAGGGGTGGCTACACCTTC; CDR3 protein: CSAINRGGYTF
V gene: TRBV6-6; clone size: few; D gene: TRBD2; J gene: TRBJ2-7; CDR3 DNA: TGTGCCAGCAGTCCGGGGGTGTTAGCGGGTTCTGGAGAGCAGTACTTC; CDR3 protein: CASSPGVLAGSGEQYF
V gene: TRBV27; clone size: NA; D gene: NA; J gene: TRBJ1-5; CDR3 DNA: TGTGCCAGCAGTTCACAGGGTCAGCCCCAGCATTTT; CDR3 protein: CASSSQGQPQHF
V gene: TRBV7-2; clone size: NA; D gene: TRBD2; J gene: TRBJ2-5; CDR3 DNA: TGTGCCAGCAGCGGCTCGGCGGGAGTTGGAGAGACCCAGTACTTC; CDR3 protein: CASSGSAGVGETQYF
V gene: TRBV18; clone size: NA; D gene: NA; J gene: TRBJ1-2; CDR3 DNA: TGTGCCAGCTCACCAAGCGTAGCGGCCGGGGCAGGGAGCGGCTACACCTTC; CDR3 protein: CASSPSVAAGAGSGYTF
V gene: TRBV27; clone size: NA; D gene: NA; J gene: TRBJ2-1; CDR3 DNA: TGTGCCAGCAGTTTAACAGGAAATTACAATGAGCAGTTCTTC; CDR3 protein: CASSLTGNYNEQFF
V gene: TRBV6-5; clone size: NA; D gene: TRBD2; J gene: TRBJ2-1; CDR3 DNA: TGTGCCAGCAGTGCCTTAGCGGGAGGGCCGGATGAGCAGTTCTTC; CDR3 protein: CASSALAGGPDEQFF
V gene: TRBV7-6; clone size: NA; D gene: NA; J gene: TRBJ2-1; CDR3 DNA: TGTGCCAGCAGCTTAGTGGCGGGCTTCTACAATGAGCAGTTCTTC; CDR3 protein: CASSLVAGFYNEQFF